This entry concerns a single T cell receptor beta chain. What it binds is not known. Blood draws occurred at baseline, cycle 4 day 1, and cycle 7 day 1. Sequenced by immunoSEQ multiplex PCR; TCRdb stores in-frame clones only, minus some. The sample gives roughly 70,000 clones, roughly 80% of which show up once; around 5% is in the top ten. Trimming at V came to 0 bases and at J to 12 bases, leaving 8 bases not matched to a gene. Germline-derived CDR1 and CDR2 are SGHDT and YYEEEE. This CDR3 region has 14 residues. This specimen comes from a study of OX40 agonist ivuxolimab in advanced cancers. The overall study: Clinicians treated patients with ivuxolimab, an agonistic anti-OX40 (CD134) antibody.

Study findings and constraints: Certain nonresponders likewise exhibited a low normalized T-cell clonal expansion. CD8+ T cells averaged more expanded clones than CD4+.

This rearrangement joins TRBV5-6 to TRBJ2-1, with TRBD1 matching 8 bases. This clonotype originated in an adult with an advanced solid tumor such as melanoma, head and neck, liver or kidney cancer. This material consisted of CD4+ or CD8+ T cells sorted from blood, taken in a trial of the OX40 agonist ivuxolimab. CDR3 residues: CASSLAGQGRVQFF. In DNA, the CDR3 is TGTGCCAGCAGCTTGGCAGGACAGGGCCGGGTGCAGTTCTTC.